The rows below give T cell receptor beta chains drawn from one sample of a study of blood T cells in healthy people across ages. TCRdb re-analysed the 5' RACE reads in MiXCR, keeping a single row per CDR3 protein. The table shows 1 million or so distinct CDR3 sequences, with approximately 26% occurring only once. This sample also belongs to another study, concerning T cells of mothers and their children.

The sequencing sample was made of blood. These receptors came from a girl aged 2 to 9 in good health. The conserved cysteine and the conserved F or W are not part of the CDR3 here. Not all rows give a size; the values are once, few, many and, for expanded clones, a class.

abundance: NA; j_gene: TRBJ2-5; v_gene: TRBV28; CDR3aa: ASSPHFGDRDGRFFGTQY
abundance: few; j_gene: TRBJ2-4; v_gene: TRBV5-1; CDR3aa: ASSLVAGSKNIQY
abundance: few; j_gene: TRBJ2-1; v_gene: TRBV20-1; CDR3aa: SAEDGASSYNEQF
abundance: once; j_gene: TRBJ2-1; v_gene: TRBV12-3/TRBV12-4; CDR3aa: ASSLMSSGDNEQF
abundance: many; j_gene: TRBJ2-3; v_gene: TRBV24-1; CDR3aa: ATSDLDTQY
abundance: NA; j_gene: TRBJ2-7; v_gene: TRBV7-2; CDR3aa: ASSPSWGASSYEQY
abundance: NA; j_gene: TRBJ1-2; v_gene: TRBV6-1; CDR3aa: ASSRGMHGYT
abundance: NA; j_gene: TRBJ1-1; v_gene: TRBV2; CDR3aa: AKGQGGTEAF
abundance: NA; j_gene: TRBJ1-2; v_gene: TRBV11-2; CDR3aa: ASSLALAGYT
abundance: few; j_gene: TRBJ2-1; v_gene: TRBV15; CDR3aa: ATSPGLAGKF
abundance: few; j_gene: TRBJ2-5; v_gene: TRBV29-1; CDR3aa: SVNREGGQETQY
abundance: NA; j_gene: NA; v_gene: TRBV12-3/TRBV12-4; CDR3aa: ASRPGLGFFPQF
abundance: NA; j_gene: TRBJ2-3; v_gene: TRBV6-1; CDR3aa: ASSEFSPSTDTQY
abundance: once; j_gene: TRBJ2-1; v_gene: TRBV20-1; CDR3aa: SAPPPGTPLSEQF
abundance: NA; j_gene: NA; v_gene: TRBV7-9; CDR3aa: ASSAHGTIVRTLSYEQY
abundance: NA; j_gene: TRBJ1-2; v_gene: TRBV12-3/TRBV12-4; CDR3aa: ASSSGEGYGYT
abundance: NA; j_gene: TRBJ2-3; v_gene: TRBV7-3; CDR3aa: ASSFTGVAGDTQY
abundance: NA; j_gene: TRBJ2-7; v_gene: TRBV20-1; CDR3aa: SATRTSVSYEQY